The 14 T cell receptor beta chains reported below all come from one sample, sequenced in a study of CD8+ T cells in alopecia areata. Isolated RNA was reverse transcribed into cDNA used as the sequencing template. Data came from immunoSEQ multiplex PCR; TCRdb stores just in-frame clones and leaves some out. The table includes 200,000 to 250,000 clones, 65% to 70% detected once. Sequencing was performed on CD4+ T cells sorted from blood, taken at week 0. These receptors were taken from a human donor with alopecia areata.

The sample holds a few counts of this clone. The chain carries TRBV29-1 and TRBJ2-7; TRBD1 agrees at 7 bases. After removal of 6 bases from V and 5 bases from J, the junction contained 10 bases not matched to a gene. The CDR3 covers 13 residues. Germline V gene data show CDR1 as SQVTM and CDR2 as ANQGSEA. The CDR3, as DNA: TGCAGCGTCGGCCATAGGGGGCGCGACGAGCAGTACTTC. Translation gives CSVGHRGRDEQYF.

The rearrangement links TRBV30 to TRBJ2-5, with TRBD1 matching 9 bases. V dropped 4 bases and J dropped 1; count of bases not matched to a gene: 4. The germline CDR1 and CDR2 sequences are GTSNPN and SVGIG (reference sequence). This CDR3 is 14 amino acids long. CDR3 bases: TGTGCCTGGAAGAACAGGGGGCTCCAAGAGACCCAGTACTTC. It is translated as CAWKNRGLQETQYF.

This chain links TRBV7-3 with TRBJ2-4; perhaps TRBD1 as D (6 bases). CDR3 size: 14 residues. V was clipped by 2 bases and J by 9 bases, with 14 bases between them. Germline assignment: CDR1 SGHTA and CDR2 FQGTGA. The CDR3 region is CASSLASGATIQYF. DNA of the CDR3: TGTGCCAGCAGCTTAGCCTCAGGGGCGACCATTCAGTACTTC.

The chain has TRBV25-1 and TRBJ1-2; 7 nucleotides line up with TRBD1. The CDR3 sequence is 14 residues long. In germline, CDR1 is MGHDK, CDR2 SYGVNS. J was trimmed by 7 bases and V by 1 base; bases with no gene match: 6. The CDR3 nucleotides are TGTGCCAGCAGTGAATCGGGACAGCCGGGTGGCTACACCTTC. It is translated as CASSESGQPGGYTF.

The rearrangement uses TRBV29-1 and TRBJ1-1; weak D call: TRBD1 (6 bases). Germline CDR1 SQVTM, CDR2 ANQGSEA. Trimming shortened V by 6 bases and J by 4 bases, and 15 bases separated the two germline ends. CDR3 length: 13 amino acids. The CDR3 nucleotides are TGCAGCGTGGAGGGACATCGGGGCACTGAAGCTTTCTTT. This codes for CSVEGHRGTEAFF. The whole variable domain, remainder taken from reference TRBV29-1 and TRBJ1-1, is SAVISQKPSRDICQRGTSLTIQCQVDSQVTMMFWYRQQPGQSLTLIATANQGSEATYESGFVIDKFPISRPNLTFSTLTVSNMSPEDSSIYLCSVEGHRGTEAFFGQGTRLTVV.

This clone has only a few counts. The gene calls are TRBV30 and TRBJ2-3, with 12 bases aligning to TRBD2. Germline V gene lookup returns CDR1 GTSNPN and CDR2 SVGIG (reference sequence). The CDR3 is 15 residues long. The V gene end was trimmed by 3 bases and the J gene end by 1 base; junction bases not matched to a gene: 2. The CDR3 coding sequence is TGTGCCTGGAGGGGACTAGCGGGCCGCACAGATACGCAGTATTTT. Translating gives CAWRGLAGRTDTQYF.

This chain uses TRBV25-1 with TRBJ2-5, with 7 bases identical to TRBD1. Germline V gives CDR1 MGHDK, CDR2 SYGVNS. V lost 0 bases and J lost 1; bases outside the gene matches: 2. This CDR3 spans 15 amino acids. DNA for the CDR3: TGTGCCAGCAGTGAATACCGGACAGGCCAAGAGACCCAGTACTTC. It yields the protein CASSEYRTGQETQYF.

This clone has just a few counts. The chain carries TRBV10-3 and TRBJ2-7; no clear D gene. The CDR3 spans 11 residues. V lost 1 base to trimming and J lost 4 bases, with 2 bases between them. Germline assignment: CDR1 ENHRY and CDR2 SYGVKD. Here the CDR3 DNA reads TGTGCCATCAGTGAGTTGTACGAGCAGTACTTC. It specifies CAISELYEQYF.

The chain has TRBV30 and TRBJ1-1, with D possibly TRBD1 on 6 matching bases. The germline V gene has CDR1 GTSNPN and CDR2 SVGIG (reference sequence). The length of the CDR3 is 14 residues. V lost 3 bases, J lost 1 base, and 12 bases lay in between. Written as DNA, the CDR3 is TGTGCCTGGAGACGGGGGGGCCGGAACACTGAAGCTTTCTTT. Its protein is CAWRRGGRNTEAFF.

The chain has TRBV2 and TRBJ2-3; 8 nucleotides line up with TRBD1. The V and J ends lost 5 bases and 5 bases, in that order; junction bases with no gene match: 6. Germline-derived CDR1 and CDR2 are SNHLY and FYNNEI. The CDR3 is made up of 14 amino acids. CDR3 coding DNA: TGTGCCAGCAGTCGCCGTACAGGGGGAGATACGCAGTATTTT. This encodes CASSRRTGGDTQYF.

The gene calls are TRBV18 and TRBJ2-3; no clear D. V dropped 0 bases and J dropped 0 bases, with 4 bases sitting between them. The CDR3 is 14 amino acids. Germline V gene data show CDR1 as KGHSH and CDR2 as LQKENI. This CDR3 is CASSPPVSTDTQYF. The CDR3 DNA follows: TGTGCCAGCTCACCACCGGTTAGCACAGATACGCAGTATTTT.

This clone came up a few times. The genes are TRBV5-6 and TRBJ1-2; D perhaps matches TRBD1 (6 bases). Germline CDR1 reads SGHDT; CDR2 reads YYEEEE. With 4 bases removed from V and 6 bases from J, the gap between germline ends came to 10 bases. The CDR3 has 12 amino acids. The CDR3 here is CASSNRDHGYTF. CDR3 coding DNA: TGTGCCAGCAGCAACAGGGACCATGGCTACACCTTC. The whole variable domain, filled in from reference TRBV5-6 and TRBJ1-2, reads DAGVTQSPTHLIKTRGQQVTLRCSPKSGHDTVSWYQQALGQGPQFIFQYYEEEERQRGNFPDRFSGHQFPNYSSELNVNALLLGDSALYLCASSNRDHGYTFGSGTRLTVV.

V gene TRBV5-1 combines with J gene TRBJ2-3; D may be TRBD2 (6 bases). Trimming left V 7 bases short and J 1 base short, with 10 bases between. The CDR3 totals 13 residues. Germline V lookup: CDR1 SGHRS, CDR2 YFSETQ. The CDR3 is CASSGEGTDTQYF. DNA for the CDR3: TGCGCCAGCTCCGGGGAGGGCACAGATACGCAGTATTTT.

The chain is built from TRBV6-5 and TRBJ1-2; tentative D call: TRBD1 (5 bases). Deletions cut 8 bases from V and 6 bases from J, with 10 bases between. CDR3 length: 11 residues. CDR1 is MNHEY and CDR2 is SVGAGI in the germline V gene. The CDR3 DNA reads as TGTGCCAGCGTCGGGGGGAATGGCTACACCTTC. Protein product: CASVGGNGYTF.